The 26 T cell receptor beta chains below were found in one sample sequenced in a study of blood T cell repertoires in COVID-19. This table comes from immunoSEQ multiplex PCR, and its TCRdb copy is limited to in-frame clones, with some not included. The table lists over 80,000 clones, 75% to 90% of them singletons, with around 10% in the top ten. The sequenced sample was peripheral blood. The origin of the receptors is a woman between 65 and 79 years old with acute or convalescent COVID-19.

In this sample, this clone turned up a few times. J is TRBJ2-1 and V is TRBV5-1; TRBD2 matches 9 bases. Germline CDR1 and CDR2: SGHRS and YFSETQ. This CDR3 spans 18 amino acids. J gave up 8 bases and V 0 bases, and 15 bases lay outside the gene matches. The CDR3 here is CASSLARGGGAPNDEQFF. In DNA, the CDR3 is TGCGCCAGCAGCTTGGCGAGGGGCGGGGGGGCCCCCAACGATGAGCAGTTCTTC.

This chain links TRBV25-1 with TRBJ2-3; D possibly corresponds to TRBD2 (5 bases). The CDR3 is 13 residues long. V dropped 3 bases and J dropped 12 bases, with 16 bases sitting between them. Germline V gene sequence: CDR1 MGHDK, CDR2 SYGVNS. Written as DNA, the CDR3 is TGTGCCAGCAGTGACCGGGGAGCGAATCCTCAGTATTTT. Protein product: CASSDRGANPQYF.

The chain uses TRBV25-1 and TRBJ2-1; 7 nucleotides match TRBD2. This CDR3 has 16 amino acids. Germline V CDR1 and CDR2: MGHDK, SYGVNS. The V gene end was trimmed by 1 base and the J gene end by 5 bases; junction bases not matched to a gene: 8. The CDR3 nucleotides are TGTGCCAGCAGTGAATTTACCAGCGGGGTTCACAATGAGCAGTTCTTC. The encoded protein is CASSEFTSGVHNEQFF.

CDR3 sequence: CASSLDRGGSYNEQFF. The CDR3 coding sequence is TGTGCCAGCTCACTAGACAGGGGTGGCTCCTACAATGAGCAGTTCTTC. The chain couples TRBV18 to TRBJ2-1; 8 bases line up with TRBD1. Germline loops: CDR1 KGHSH, CDR2 LQKENI. V lost 4 bases to trimming and J lost 0 bases; unmatched junction nucleotides: 5. This CDR3 has 16 amino acids.

This chain links TRBV6-5 with TRBJ2-7; tentative D call: TRBD1 (6 bases). With 2 bases removed from V and 3 bases from J, the gap between germline ends came to 14 bases. The CDR3 length is 15 residues. Germline assignment: CDR1 MNHEY and CDR2 SVGAGI. The DNA for the CDR3 is TGTGCCAGCAGTTACGCTTTGACAGGTAACTACGAGCAGTACTTC. Its translation: CASSYALTGNYEQYF.

The chain recombines TRBV6-1 with TRBJ2-3; possible D gene TRBD1, 6 bases. Germline CDR1 MNHNS, CDR2 SASEGT. The ends were cut back, 3 bases at V and 6 bases at J, with 13 bases in the middle. This CDR3 has 14 amino acids. In DNA, the CDR3 is TGTGCCAGCAGTGACAGGGGATGGGCGGATACGCAGTATTTT. Translated: CASSDRGWADTQYF.

The chain employs TRBV7-8 and TRBJ2-3, with 10 bases identical to TRBD2. The trim removed 1 base at V and 5 bases at J, leaving 9 bases unmatched. The CDR3 consists of 17 residues. Germline V gene lookup returns CDR1 SGHVS and CDR2 FQNEAQ. CDR3 amino acids: CASSLGISGGREDTQYF. The CDR3 nucleotides read TGTGCCAGCAGCTTAGGGATTAGCGGGGGGCGGGAAGATACGCAGTATTTT. The full variable domain, in which reference TRBV7-8 and TRBJ2-3 provide the parts outside the CDR3, is GAGVSQSPRYKVAKRGQDVALRCDPISGHVSLFWYQQALGQGPEFLTYFQNEAQLDKSGLPSDRFFAERPEGSVSTLKIQRTQQEDSAVYLCASSLGISGGREDTQYFGPGTRLTVL.

V and J are TRBV19 and TRBJ2-3; the match to TRBD1 covers 9 bases. Germline assignment: CDR1 LNHDA and CDR2 SQIVND (reference sequence). The CDR3 runs 15 residues. V was pared by 4 bases and J by 3 bases, with 5 bases of the junction left unmatched. CDR3: CASSRGTGRTDTQYF. As DNA, the CDR3 is TGTGCCAGTAGTAGGGGGACAGGGAGGACAGATACGCAGTATTTT.

This rearrangement joins TRBV2 to TRBJ2-1; 13 positions agree with TRBD2. V trimming: 6 bases; J trimming: 0 bases; junction bases outside the gene matches: 5. The CDR3 contains 17 residues. CDR1 and CDR2 (germline): SNHLY, FYNNEI. The CDR3 bases are TGTGCCAGCAGACTAGCGGGAGGGCCTGGCTCCTACAATGAGCAGTTCTTC. Translating it yields CASRLAGGPGSYNEQFF.

The V gene is TRBV11-2, the J gene TRBJ2-7, with 8 bases matching TRBD2. The CDR3 is 13 residues long. J gave up 3 bases and V 4 bases, and 2 bases lay outside the gene matches. Germline lookup yields CDR1 SGHAT and CDR2 FQNNGV. The CDR3 DNA sequence: TGTGCCAGCAGCTCCGGGACTAGCTACGAGCAGTACTTC. Its translation: CASSSGTSYEQYF. The entire variable domain, with the rest obtained from reference TRBV11-2 and TRBJ2-7, is as follows: EAGVAQSPRYKIIEKRQSVAFWCNPISGHATLYWYQQILGQGPKLLIQFQNNGVVDDSQLPKDRFSAERLKGVDSTLKIQPAKLEDSAVYLCASSSGTSYEQYFGPGTRLTVT.

The chain recombines TRBV7-8 with TRBJ2-2; 12 positions agree with TRBD2. The CDR3 has 16 amino acids. Unmatched junction bases numbered 1, after V lost 0 bases and J lost 5 bases. Germline lookup yields CDR1 SGHVS and CDR2 FQNEAQ. This CDR3 reads CASSLALAGGTGELFF. The CDR3 coding sequence is TGTGCCAGCAGCTTAGCGCTAGCGGGAGGGACCGGGGAGCTGTTTTTT.

This chain joins TRBV19 and TRBJ1-1, with a tentative D call TRBD1 (5 bases). This CDR3 is 15 amino acids long. Germline loops: CDR1 LNHDA, CDR2 SQIVND (reference sequence). Deletions cut 3 bases from V and 7 bases from J, with 18 bases between. CDR3 sequence (DNA): TGTGCCAGTAGTATCGAAGCCGGGGGAGGCAGTGAAGCTTTCTTT. Its protein product is CASSIEAGGGSEAFF.

This clone showed up just a few times. The rearrangement joins TRBV19 to TRBJ1-2, with a tentative D call TRBD1 (6 bases). Per the germline V gene, CDR1 is LNHDA and CDR2 is SQIVND (reference sequence). V lost 6 bases and J lost 3, with 14 bases in between. The CDR3 has 14 amino acids. CDR3 loop: CASSIPQGYYGYTF. The CDR3 DNA reads TGTGCCAGTAGCATCCCACAGGGTTACTATGGCTACACCTTC.

The rearrangement uses TRBV28 and TRBJ2-5; 11 bases line up with TRBD2. The CDR3 consists of 15 residues. CDR1 is MDHEN, CDR2 SYDVKM, per germline. The V and J ends lost 5 bases and 5 bases, in that order; junction bases with no gene match: 7. The CDR3 region is CASSIQTSGGETQYF. In DNA, the CDR3 is TGTGCCAGCAGTATCCAAACTAGCGGGGGCGAGACCCAGTACTTC.

The chain employs TRBV6-2 or TRBV6-3 and TRBJ1-5; 7 nucleotides agree with TRBD1. CDR1 is MNHEY and CDR2 is SVGEGT in the germline V gene. After removal of 4 bases from V and 2 bases from J, the junction contained 2 bases not matched to a gene. The CDR3 loop spans 14 amino acids. The CDR3 bases are TGTGCCAGCAGTTTTGGGACAGGCAATCAGCCCCAGCATTTT. Protein product: CASSFGTGNQPQHF.

The chain uses TRBV14 and TRBJ1-5; D is ambiguous. V lost 2 bases to trimming and J lost 7 bases, with 9 bases between them. Looked up from germline, CDR1 is SGHDN and CDR2 is FVKESK. The CDR3 totals 13 residues. The CDR3 nucleotides read TGTGCCAGCAGCCAATATCGAGGGCAGCCCCAGCATTTT. This translates into CASSQYRGQPQHF.

The V call is TRBV7-3, the J call TRBJ1-2; D call uncertain. The CDR3 has 16 residues. Germline assignment: CDR1 SGHTA and CDR2 FQGTGA. Trimming removed 4 bases from V and 0 bases from J, with 15 bases in between. The CDR3 reads CASSSGGGQTNYGYTF. CDR3 in DNA: TGTGCCAGCAGCTCCGGTGGTGGGCAAACTAACTATGGCTACACCTTC.

The chain carries TRBV7-9 and TRBJ2-7, with D unclear. CDR1 and CDR2 (germline): SEHNR, FQNEAQ (reference sequence). V was pared by 1 base and J by 1 base, with 8 bases between. The CDR3 runs to 14 residues. The CDR3 loop reads CASSLEAVSYEQYF. The CDR3 region has the DNA TGTGCCAGCAGCTTAGAGGCGGTATCCTACGAGCAGTACTTC.

The V gene is TRBV30, the J gene TRBJ1-1; the match to TRBD1 covers 9 bases. Germline V gene sequence: CDR1 GTSNPN, CDR2 SVGIG (reference sequence). V was pared by 3 bases and J by 0 bases, with 5 bases of the junction left unmatched. The CDR3 extends over 15 amino acids. The CDR3 coding sequence is TGTGCCTGGAGGGACAGGGGACGTTTGAACACTGAAGCTTTCTTT. This encodes CAWRDRGRLNTEAFF.

This chain joins TRBV5-4 and TRBJ2-6, with TRBD1 matching over 8 bases. V was pared by 0 bases and J by 0 bases, with 5 bases of the junction left unmatched. The CDR3 extends over 18 amino acids. The germline CDR1 and CDR2 sequences are SGHNT and YYREEE (reference sequence). CDR3 residues: CASSLAAGGNSGANVLTF. CDR3 DNA sequence: TGTGCCAGCAGCTTGGCGGCAGGGGGCAACTCTGGGGCCAACGTCCTGACTTTC.

The chain couples TRBV2 to TRBJ2-7; no definite D call. The germline CDR1 and CDR2 sequences are SNHLY and FYNNEI. Between the trimmed V and J ends, which lost 8 bases and 6 bases, there was a span of 14 bases. There are 12 residues in the CDR3. The CDR3 region is CASLWRDAEQYF. CDR3 nucleotide sequence: TGTGCCAGCCTCTGGAGAGATGCCGAGCAGTACTTC.

This clone was observed a handful of times. This chain joins TRBV29-1 and TRBJ1-1, with TRBD1 matching over 8 bases. Trimming took 3 bases from V and 0 from J; bases not matched to a gene: 6. CDR3 size: 15 residues. Germline V gives CDR1 SQVTM, CDR2 ANQGSEA. In nucleotides, the CDR3 is TGCAGCGTTGACCGCGGACAGGGCATGAACACTGAAGCTTTCTTT. Protein: CSVDRGQGMNTEAFF. The whole variable domain, remainder taken from reference TRBV29-1 and TRBJ1-1, is SAVISQKPSRDICQRGTSLTIQCQVDSQVTMMFWYRQQPGQSLTLIATANQGSEATYESGFVIDKFPISRPNLTFSTLTVSNMSPEDSSIYLCSVDRGQGMNTEAFFGQGTRLTVV.

The chain carries TRBV5-4 and TRBJ1-2, with D possibly matching TRBD1 (6 bases). There are 15 residues in the CDR3. V lost 0 bases, J lost 3 bases, and 12 bases lay in between. Germline V gives CDR1 SGHNT, CDR2 YYREEE (reference sequence). The CDR3 is CASSLAAGADYGYTF. CDR3 nucleotides: TGTGCCAGCAGCTTGGCCGCAGGGGCGGACTATGGCTACACCTTC.

This clone occurred once. CDR3 nucleotide sequence: TGTGCCAGCAGTTTACTTCTAGCGGGAGGGTCATCCAATGAGCAGTTCTTC. It is translated as CASSLLLAGGSSNEQFF. The rearrangement uses TRBV27 and TRBJ2-1, with 12 bases that match TRBD2. The CDR3 covers 17 residues. Germline assignment: CDR1 MNHEY and CDR2 SMNVEV (reference sequence). V lost 2 bases and J lost 6; bases outside the gene matches: 8.

The rearrangement links TRBV2 to TRBJ2-7; possible D gene TRBD1, 5 bases. V was cut by 7 bases and J by 0 bases, with 7 bases left in between. The germline gives CDR1 SNHLY, CDR2 FYNNEI. The length of the CDR3 is 12 residues. In DNA, the CDR3 is TGTGCCAGCAAAAGGGGCTCCTACGAGCAGTACTTC. Residues: CASKRGSYEQYF.

The chain combines TRBV27 with TRBJ1-6; D might be TRBD1 (6 bases). V dropped 5 bases and J dropped 9 bases, with 14 bases sitting between them. The CDR3 extends over 14 amino acids. Germline CDR1 is MNHEY and CDR2 is SMNVEV (reference sequence). CDR3 sequence: CASSPRGSGSPLHF. Written as DNA, the CDR3 is TGTGCCAGCAGTCCAAGGGGGTCTGGTTCACCCCTCCACTTT.